This note documents a single T cell receptor beta chain sequence. Clones were read by immunoSEQ multiplex PCR, and TCRdb kept only the in-frame ones, dropping some. The table includes roughly 20,000 clones, about three quarters detected once. These data are taken from a study of ipilimumab plus nivolumab after autologous stem cell transplantation. Study background: Typical patient got 5 ipilimumab doses and 7 or 8 nivolumab doses (median).

The CDR3 is 15 amino acids. From germline, CDR1 is LGHNA and CDR2 YNFKEQ. V was cut by 0 bases and J by 3 bases, with 12 bases left in between. The sequenced sample was PBMCs, obtained in a trial of ipilimumab plus nivolumab as post-transplant consolidation. The genes are TRBV4-2 and TRBJ2-7, with a weak D call TRBD2 (6 bases). The source of this sequence is a male donor with diffuse large B-cell lymphoma. CDR3 protein: CASSQDAGLLYEQYF. The CDR3 DNA is TGTGCCAGCAGCCAAGATGCGGGACTCCTCTACGAGCAGTACTTC.